This TCR beta chain was documented in a study of beta chain features in type 1 diabetes. This clone was observed a few times. Its specificity is not known. Points from the study as a whole: At VDJ recombination sites, type 1 diabetes patients had fewer insertions and more deleted nucleotides. Moderate yet significant TCRB CDR3 shortening was seen in Type 1 diabetes patients in all four CD4+ subsets. A potential PCR bias toward shorter templates would be equal in patient and control samples.

V was cut by 0 bases and J by 5 bases, with 17 bases left in between. The CDR3 has 16 amino acids. Germline lookup yields CDR1 SGHNT and CDR2 YYREEE (reference sequence). Reverse transcribing all isolated RNA meant expressed TCRB transcripts were sequenced. Sequenced naive, central memory and regulatory T cell samples produced an average of about 3.6 million reads. The assay was immunoSEQ multiplex PCR, and TCRdb's table has in-frame clones only and misses some. The sample contains around 250,000 clones, 20% to 25% of which appear only once. Sequencing input: naive CD4+ T cells from blood. V gene TRBV5-4 combines with J gene TRBJ2-5, with a tentative D call TRBD1 (6 bases). This TCR came from a woman aged 30 to 39 with type 1 diabetes. CDR3 nucleotide sequence: TGTGCCAGCAGCTTGGCGGGCAGGGGTGAGGTGGAGACCCAGTACTTC. Translated: CASSLAGRGEVETQYF.